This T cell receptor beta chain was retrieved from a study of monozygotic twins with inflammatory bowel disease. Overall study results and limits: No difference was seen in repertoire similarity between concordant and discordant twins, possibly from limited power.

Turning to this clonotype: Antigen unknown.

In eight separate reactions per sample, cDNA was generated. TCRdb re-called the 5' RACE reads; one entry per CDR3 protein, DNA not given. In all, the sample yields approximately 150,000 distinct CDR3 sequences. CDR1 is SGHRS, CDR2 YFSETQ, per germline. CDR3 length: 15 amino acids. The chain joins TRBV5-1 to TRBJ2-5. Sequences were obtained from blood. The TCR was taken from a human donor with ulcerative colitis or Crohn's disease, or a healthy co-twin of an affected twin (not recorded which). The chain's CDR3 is CASSRIRQVQETQYF.